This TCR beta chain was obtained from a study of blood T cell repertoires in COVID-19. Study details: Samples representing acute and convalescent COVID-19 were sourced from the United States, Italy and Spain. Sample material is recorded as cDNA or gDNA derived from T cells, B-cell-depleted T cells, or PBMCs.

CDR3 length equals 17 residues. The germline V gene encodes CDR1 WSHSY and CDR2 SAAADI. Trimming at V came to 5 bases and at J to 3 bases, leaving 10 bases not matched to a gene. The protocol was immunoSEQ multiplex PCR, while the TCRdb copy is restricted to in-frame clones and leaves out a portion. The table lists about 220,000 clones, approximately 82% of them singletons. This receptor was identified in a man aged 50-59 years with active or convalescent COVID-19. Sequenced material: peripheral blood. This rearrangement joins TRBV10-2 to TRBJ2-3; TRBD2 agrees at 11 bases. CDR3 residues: CASSLGASGGRTDTQYF. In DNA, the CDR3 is TGCGCCAGCAGTTTGGGGGCTAGCGGGGGGCGGACAGATACGCAGTATTTT.